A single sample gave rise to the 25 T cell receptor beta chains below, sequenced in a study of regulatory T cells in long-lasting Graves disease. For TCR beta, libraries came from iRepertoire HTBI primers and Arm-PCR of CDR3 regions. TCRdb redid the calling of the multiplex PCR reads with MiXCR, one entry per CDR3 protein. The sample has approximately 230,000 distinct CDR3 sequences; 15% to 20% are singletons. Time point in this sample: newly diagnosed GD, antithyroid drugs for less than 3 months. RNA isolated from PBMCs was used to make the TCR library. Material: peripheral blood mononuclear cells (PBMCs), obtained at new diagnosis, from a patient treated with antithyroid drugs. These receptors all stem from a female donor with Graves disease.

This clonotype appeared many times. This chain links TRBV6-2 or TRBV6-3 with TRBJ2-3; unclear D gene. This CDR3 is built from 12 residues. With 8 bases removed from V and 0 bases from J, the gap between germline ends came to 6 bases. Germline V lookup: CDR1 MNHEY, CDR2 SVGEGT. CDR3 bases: TGTGCCAGCCAGGAGAGCACAGATACGCAGTATTTT. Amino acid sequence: CASQESTDTQYF.

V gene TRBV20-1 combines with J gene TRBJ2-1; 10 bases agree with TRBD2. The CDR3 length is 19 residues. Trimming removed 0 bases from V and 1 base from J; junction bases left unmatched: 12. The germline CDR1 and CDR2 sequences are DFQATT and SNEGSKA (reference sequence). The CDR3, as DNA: TGCAGTGCTAGAGATTTGGCTAGCGGGAGTTGGAGTTCCTACAATGAGCAGTTCTTC. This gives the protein CSARDLASGSWSSYNEQFF.

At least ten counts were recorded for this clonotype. The CDR3 spells CASSGDGYEQYF. CDR3 bases: TGTGCCAGCAGTGGGGACGGCTACGAGCAGTACTTC. V is TRBV6-1 and J is TRBJ2-7; TRBD1 or TRBD2 may be the D gene (5 bases each). Trimming stripped 4 bases from V and 3 bases from J, with 7 bases between. There are 12 residues in the CDR3. Looked up from germline, CDR1 is MNHNS and CDR2 is SASEGT.

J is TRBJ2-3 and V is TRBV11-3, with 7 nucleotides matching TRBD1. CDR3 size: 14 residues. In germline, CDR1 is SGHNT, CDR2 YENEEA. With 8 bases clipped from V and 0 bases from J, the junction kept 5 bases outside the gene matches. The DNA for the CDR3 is TGTGCCAGCGTTAAGACAGGGAGCACAGATACGCAGTATTTT. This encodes CASVKTGSTDTQYF.

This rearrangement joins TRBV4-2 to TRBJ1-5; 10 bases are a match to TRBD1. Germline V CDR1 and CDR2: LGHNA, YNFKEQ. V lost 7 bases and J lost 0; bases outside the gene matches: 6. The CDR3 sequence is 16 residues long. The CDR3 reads CASTGQGVPSNQPQHF. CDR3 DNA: TGTGCCAGCACCGGACAGGGGGTCCCTAGCAATCAGCCCCAGCATTTT.

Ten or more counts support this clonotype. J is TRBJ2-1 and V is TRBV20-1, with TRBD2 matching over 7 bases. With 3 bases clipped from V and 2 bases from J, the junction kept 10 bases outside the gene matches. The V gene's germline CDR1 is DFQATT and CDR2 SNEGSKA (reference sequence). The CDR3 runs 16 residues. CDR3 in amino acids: CSASSGLAETYNEQFF. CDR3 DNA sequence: TGCAGTGCTAGTTCCGGGCTAGCGGAGACCTACAATGAGCAGTTCTTC.

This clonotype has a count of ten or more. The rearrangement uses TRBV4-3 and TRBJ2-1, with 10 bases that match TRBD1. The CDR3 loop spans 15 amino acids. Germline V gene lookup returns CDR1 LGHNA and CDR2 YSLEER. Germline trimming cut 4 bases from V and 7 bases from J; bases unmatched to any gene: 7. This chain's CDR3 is CASSPPGTGENEQFF. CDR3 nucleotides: TGCGCCAGCAGCCCCCCCGGGACAGGGGAAAATGAGCAGTTCTTC.

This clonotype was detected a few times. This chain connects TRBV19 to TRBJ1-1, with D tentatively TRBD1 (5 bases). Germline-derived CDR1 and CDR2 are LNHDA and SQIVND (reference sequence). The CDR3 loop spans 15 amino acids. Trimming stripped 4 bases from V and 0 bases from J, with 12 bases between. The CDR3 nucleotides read TGTGCCAGTAGTAACGGACGGGGGATGAACACTGAAGCTTTCTTT. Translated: CASSNGRGMNTEAFF.

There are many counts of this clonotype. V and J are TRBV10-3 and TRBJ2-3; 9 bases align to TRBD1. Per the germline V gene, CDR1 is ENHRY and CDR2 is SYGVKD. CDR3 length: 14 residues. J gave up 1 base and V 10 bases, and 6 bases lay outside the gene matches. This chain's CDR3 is CATRDRERTDTQYF. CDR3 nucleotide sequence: TGTGCCACCCGGGACAGGGAACGCACAGATACGCAGTATTTT.

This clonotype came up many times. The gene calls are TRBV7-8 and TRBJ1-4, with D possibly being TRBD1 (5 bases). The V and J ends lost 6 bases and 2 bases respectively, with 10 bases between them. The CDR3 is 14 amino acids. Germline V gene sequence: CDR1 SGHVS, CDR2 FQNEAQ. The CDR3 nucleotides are TGTGCCAGCAGAAAACAGGAGACTAATGAAAAACTGTTTTTT. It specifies CASRKQETNEKLFF.

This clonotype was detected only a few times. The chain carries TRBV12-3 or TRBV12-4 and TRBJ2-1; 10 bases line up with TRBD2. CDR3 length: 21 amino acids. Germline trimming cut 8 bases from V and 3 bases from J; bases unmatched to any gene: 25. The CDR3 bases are TGTGCCAGCCTCGATGGTGGCGAGGGCCTAGCGGGAGCACCTAGCTACAATGAGCAGTTCTTC. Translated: CASLDGGEGLAGAPSYNEQFF.

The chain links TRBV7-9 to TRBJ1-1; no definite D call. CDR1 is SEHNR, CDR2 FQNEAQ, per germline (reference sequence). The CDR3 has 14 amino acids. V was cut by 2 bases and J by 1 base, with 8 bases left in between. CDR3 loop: CASSLREGNTEAFF. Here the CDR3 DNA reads TGTGCCAGCAGCTTAAGGGAGGGGAACACTGAAGCTTTCTTT. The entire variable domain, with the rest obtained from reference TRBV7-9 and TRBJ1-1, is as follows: DTGVSQNPRHKITKRGQNVTFRCDPISEHNRLYWYRQTLGQGPEFLTYFQNEAQLEKSRLLSDRFSAERPKGSFSTLEIQRTEQGDSAMYLCASSLREGNTEAFFGQGTRLTVV.

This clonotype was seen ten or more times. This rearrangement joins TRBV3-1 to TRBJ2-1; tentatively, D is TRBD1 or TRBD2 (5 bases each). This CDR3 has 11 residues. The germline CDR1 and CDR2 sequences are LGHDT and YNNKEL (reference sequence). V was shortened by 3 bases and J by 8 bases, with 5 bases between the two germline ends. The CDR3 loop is CASSQGDEQFF. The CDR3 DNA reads TGTGCCAGCAGCCAGGGGGATGAGCAGTTCTTC.

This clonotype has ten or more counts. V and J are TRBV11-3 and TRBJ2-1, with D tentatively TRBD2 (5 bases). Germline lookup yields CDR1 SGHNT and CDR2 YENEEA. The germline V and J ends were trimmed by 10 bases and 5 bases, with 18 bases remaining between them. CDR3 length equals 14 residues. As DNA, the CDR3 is TGTGCCACCCAGCGTGGTCAAGCGGACAATGAGCAGTTCTTC. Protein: CATQRGQADNEQFF.

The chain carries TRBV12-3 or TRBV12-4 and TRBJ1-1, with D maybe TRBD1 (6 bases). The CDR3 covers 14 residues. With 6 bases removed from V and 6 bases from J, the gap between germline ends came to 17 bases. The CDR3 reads CASSPRGGLSEAFF. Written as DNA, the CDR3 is TGTGCCAGCAGCCCCCGGGGGGGGCTTTCTGAAGCTTTCTTT.

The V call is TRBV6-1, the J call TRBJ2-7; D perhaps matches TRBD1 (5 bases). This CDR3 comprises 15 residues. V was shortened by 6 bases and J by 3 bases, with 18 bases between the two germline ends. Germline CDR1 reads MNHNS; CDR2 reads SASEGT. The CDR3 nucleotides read TGTGCCAGCAGCCCCCGCCTAGGACAATACTACGAGCAGTACTTC. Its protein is CASSPRLGQYYEQYF.

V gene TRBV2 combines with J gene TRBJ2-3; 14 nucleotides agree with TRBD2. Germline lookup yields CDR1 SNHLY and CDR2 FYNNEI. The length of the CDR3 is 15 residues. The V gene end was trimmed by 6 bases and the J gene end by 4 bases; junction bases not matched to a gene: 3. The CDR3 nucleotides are TGTGCCAGCAGGGCGACTAGCGGGAGGGCAGATACGCAGTATTTT. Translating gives CASRATSGRADTQYF.

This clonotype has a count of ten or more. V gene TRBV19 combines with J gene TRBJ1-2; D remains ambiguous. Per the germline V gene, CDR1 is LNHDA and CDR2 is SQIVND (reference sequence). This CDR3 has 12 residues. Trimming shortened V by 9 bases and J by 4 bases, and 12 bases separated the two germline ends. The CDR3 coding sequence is TGTGCCAGCAGTCCCGCGGGCTATGGCTACACCTTC. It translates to CASSPAGYGYTF.

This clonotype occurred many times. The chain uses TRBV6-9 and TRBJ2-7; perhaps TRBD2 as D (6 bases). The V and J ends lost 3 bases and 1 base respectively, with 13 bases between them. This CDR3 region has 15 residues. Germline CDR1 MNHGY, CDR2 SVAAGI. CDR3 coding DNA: TGTGCCAGCAGTTACCAGGGAGGCCCGTCCTACGAGCAGTACTTC. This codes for CASSYQGGPSYEQYF.

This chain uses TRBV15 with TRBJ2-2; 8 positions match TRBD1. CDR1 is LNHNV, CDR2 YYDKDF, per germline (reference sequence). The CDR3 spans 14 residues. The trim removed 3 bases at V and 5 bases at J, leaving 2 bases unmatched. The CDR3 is CATSSGQGTGELFF. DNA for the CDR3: TGTGCCACCAGCAGCGGACAGGGAACCGGGGAGCTGTTTTTT.

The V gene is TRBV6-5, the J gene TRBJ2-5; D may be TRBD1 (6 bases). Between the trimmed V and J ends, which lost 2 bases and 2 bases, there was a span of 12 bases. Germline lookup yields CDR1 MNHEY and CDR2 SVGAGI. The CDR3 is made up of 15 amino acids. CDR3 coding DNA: TGTGCCAGCAGTTACCGACGGACAGAACAAGAGACCCAGTACTTC. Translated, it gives CASSYRRTEQETQYF.

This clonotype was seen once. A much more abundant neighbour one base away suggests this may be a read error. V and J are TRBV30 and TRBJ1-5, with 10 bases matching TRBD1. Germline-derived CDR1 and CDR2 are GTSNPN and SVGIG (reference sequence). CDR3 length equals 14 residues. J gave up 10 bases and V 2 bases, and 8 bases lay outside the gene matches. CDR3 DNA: TGTGCCTGGAGTCTATGGGACAGGGGTCACCCCCAGCATTTT. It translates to CAWSLWDRGHPQHF.

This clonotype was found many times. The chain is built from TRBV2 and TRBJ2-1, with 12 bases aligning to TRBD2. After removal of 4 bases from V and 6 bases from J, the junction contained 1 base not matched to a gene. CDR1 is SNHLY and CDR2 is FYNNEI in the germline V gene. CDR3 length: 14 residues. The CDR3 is CASSVTSGGNEQFF. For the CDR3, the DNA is TGTGCCAGCAGTGTGACTAGCGGGGGCAATGAGCAGTTCTTC.

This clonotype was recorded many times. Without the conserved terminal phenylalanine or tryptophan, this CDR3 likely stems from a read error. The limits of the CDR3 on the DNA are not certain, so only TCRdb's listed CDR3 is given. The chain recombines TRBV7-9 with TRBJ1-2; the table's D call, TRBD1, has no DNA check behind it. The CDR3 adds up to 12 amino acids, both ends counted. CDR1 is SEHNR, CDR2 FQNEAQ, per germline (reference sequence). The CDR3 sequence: CASSFGAGTKSV.

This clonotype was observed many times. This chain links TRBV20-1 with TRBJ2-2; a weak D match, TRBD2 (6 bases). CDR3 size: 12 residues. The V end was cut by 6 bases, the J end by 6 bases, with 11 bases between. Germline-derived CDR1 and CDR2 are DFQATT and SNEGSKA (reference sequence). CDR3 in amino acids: CSATRGAGELFF. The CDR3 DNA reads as TGCAGTGCGACTAGGGGCGCCGGGGAGCTGTTTTTT.